The 32 T cell receptor beta chains below come from one sample, sequenced in a study of regulatory T cells in long-lasting Graves disease. Noted time point: newly diagnosed GD, antithyroid drugs for less than 3 months. From PBMCs, RNA was extracted and then used to make the TCR library. Building of the TCR beta libraries involved iRepertoire HTBI primers and Arm-PCR of CDR3 regions. Using its own MiXCR run on the multiplex PCR reads, TCRdb lists one record per CDR3 protein. The sample yields hundreds of thousands of distinct CDR3 sequences, 16% seen once. The same sample was also studied in work on T cells in Graves' hyperthyroidism and ophthalmopathy.

The specimen comprised peripheral blood mononuclear cells (PBMCs), sampled at new diagnosis, from a patient treated with antithyroid drugs. These receptors all stem from a man aged 40-55 years with Graves disease.

The V gene is TRBV5-1, the J gene TRBJ1-2; perhaps TRBD1 as D (5 bases). The length of the CDR3 is 14 residues. V lost 2 bases to trimming and J lost 4 bases, with 12 bases between them. The germline gives CDR1 SGHRS, CDR2 YFSETQ. The CDR3 DNA reads TGCGCCAGCAGCTTAGGAGGGGAGAGCTATGGCTACACCTTC. Protein: CASSLGGESYGYTF.

The rearrangement uses TRBV28 and TRBJ2-3; D call uncertain. Trimming removed 4 bases at V and 2 bases at J, with 7 bases between. The germline gives CDR1 MDHEN, CDR2 SYDVKM. The CDR3 loop spans 13 amino acids. In DNA, the CDR3 is TGTGCCAGCAGTTCTCAGGCCACAGATACGCAGTATTTT. It translates to CASSSQATDTQYF.

This clonotype has at least ten counts. V usage is TRBV6-1 and J usage is TRBJ1-5, with D uncertain. Between the trimmed V and J ends, which lost 3 bases and 3 bases, there was a span of 6 bases. The germline V gene has CDR1 MNHNS and CDR2 SASEGT. The CDR3 loop spans 13 amino acids. This CDR3 reads CASSDFDNQPQHF. CDR3 DNA: TGTGCCAGCAGTGATTTTGACAATCAGCCCCAGCATTTT.

V and J are TRBV3-1 and TRBJ1-4; 7 nucleotides match TRBD1. There are 17 residues in the CDR3. Trimming at V came to 4 bases and at J to 4 bases, leaving 12 bases not matched to a gene. Per germline, CDR1 LGHDT and CDR2 YNNKEL (reference sequence). CDR3 amino acids: CASSPRLGRQGNEKLFF. CDR3 nucleotides: TGTGCCAGCAGCCCACGACTTGGGCGACAGGGTAATGAAAAACTGTTTTTT.

Comment on this clonotype: A read error is the likely source, as a far larger clone sits one nucleotide away. The chain uses TRBV25-1 and TRBJ2-5, with no clear D. Looked up from germline, CDR1 is MGHDK and CDR2 is SYGVNS. This CDR3 has 12 residues. V was clipped by 8 bases and J by 6 bases, with 13 bases between them. In nucleotides, the CDR3 is TGTGCCAGCGATAGATACGGAAAGACCCAGTACTTC. Amino acid sequence: CASDRYGKTQYF.

This clonotype was seen at least ten times. The genes are TRBV29-1 and TRBJ2-1; the D gene is possibly TRBD1 (6 bases). V lost 7 bases and J lost 1, with 8 bases in between. CDR3 length: 12 residues. Germline V lookup: CDR1 SQVTM, CDR2 ANQGSEA. For the CDR3, the DNA is TGCAGCGGGGGGCGGTCCTACAATGAGCAGTTCTTC. It codes for CSGGRSYNEQFF.

The rearrangement joins TRBV29-1 to TRBJ2-5, with TRBD2 matching over 7 bases. J lost 3 bases, V lost 5 bases, and 15 bases had no gene match. CDR3 length: 16 amino acids. Germline CDR1 SQVTM, CDR2 ANQGSEA. CDR3 loop: CSVRPLKGGREETQYF. Written as DNA, the CDR3 is TGCAGCGTTAGGCCGCTGAAGGGAGGGAGGGAAGAGACCCAGTACTTC.

This clonotype was recorded many times. The chain uses TRBV11-2 and TRBJ2-1, with D maybe TRBD2 (5 bases). Germline assignment: CDR1 SGHAT and CDR2 FQNNGV. Deletions cut 5 bases from V and 0 bases from J, with 17 bases between. CDR3 size: 17 residues. The CDR3 loop reads CASSPRGHSSSYNEQFF. For the CDR3, the DNA is TGTGCCAGCAGCCCAAGAGGGCACAGTTCCTCCTACAATGAGCAGTTCTTC. The whole variable domain, filled in from reference TRBV11-2 and TRBJ2-1, reads EAGVAQSPRYKIIEKRQSVAFWCNPISGHATLYWYQQILGQGPKLLIQFQNNGVVDDSQLPKDRFSAERLKGVDSTLKIQPAKLEDSAVYLCASSPRGHSSSYNEQFFGPGTRLTVL.

This rearrangement joins TRBV6-5 to TRBJ1-1; D is ambiguous. The CDR3 sequence is 12 residues long. In germline, CDR1 is MNHEY, CDR2 SVGAGI. V was pared by 2 bases and J by 7 bases, with 8 bases between. The CDR3 region has the DNA TGTGCCAGCAGTTACGAGTATAGTGAAGCTTTCTTT. Protein sequence: CASSYEYSEAFF.

The chain links TRBV28 to TRBJ2-1, with 12 positions matching TRBD1. Trimming cost V 5 bases and J 7 bases; bases outside gene matches: 6. Germline CDR1 and CDR2: MDHEN and SYDVKM. This CDR3 is built from 15 residues. The CDR3 sequence: CASSKPGQGANEQFF. The CDR3, as DNA: TGTGCCAGCAGTAAACCGGGACAGGGGGCGAATGAGCAGTTCTTC.

This clonotype was detected only once. The chain recombines TRBV7-6 with TRBJ2-1, with D unresolved. The ends were cut back, 1 base at V and 0 bases at J, with 10 bases in the middle. Looked up from germline, CDR1 is SGHVS and CDR2 is FNYEAQ. The CDR3 runs to 16 residues. The CDR3: CASSLGLVDSYNEQFF. CDR3 nucleotide sequence: TGTGCCAGCAGCTTAGGGCTAGTTGACTCCTACAATGAGCAGTTCTTC. The full variable domain, its missing parts supplied by reference TRBV7-6 and TRBJ2-1, is GAGVSQSPRYKVTKRGQDVALRCDPISGHVSLYWYRQALGQGPEFLTYFNYEAQQDKSGLPNDRFSAERPEGSISTLTIQRTEQRDSAMYRCASSLGLVDSYNEQFFGPGTRLTVL.

This clonotype was detected many times. This chain connects TRBV3-1 to TRBJ2-5; no clear D. This CDR3 has 11 amino acids. V shed 6 bases and J shed 5 bases, with 7 bases lying between them. Germline V lookup: CDR1 LGHDT, CDR2 YNNKEL (reference sequence). The CDR3 sequence: CASSHGETQYF. In DNA, the CDR3 is TGTGCCAGCAGTCACGGGGAGACCCAGTACTTC.

The table lists this clonotype with many counts. This sequence joins TRBV30 and TRBJ2-5; perhaps D is TRBD1 or TRBD2 (7 bases each). V shed 4 bases and J shed 2 bases, with 11 bases lying between them. The length of the CDR3 is 13 residues. The V gene's germline CDR1 is GTSNPN and CDR2 SVGIG (reference sequence). CDR3 sequence: CAWTQGGQETQYF. CDR3 coding DNA: TGTGCCTGGACCCAGGGGGGGCAAGAGACCCAGTACTTC.

Comments on this clonotype: Since the CDR3 does not end with the conserved phenylalanine or tryptophan, this likely comes from a read error. The chain links TRBV5-1 to TRBJ1-1, with D perhaps matching TRBD1 (6 bases). The V end lost 3 bases, the J end lost 0 bases, and 15 bases lay between the germline ends. From germline, CDR1 is SGHRS and CDR2 YFSETQ. The CDR3 totals 16 residues. The DNA for the CDR3 is TGCGCCAGCAGCTACCTACAGGGAGGAATGAACACTGAAGCTTTCTCT. This sequence encodes CASSYLQGGMNTEAFS.

This clonotype came up many times. This sequence joins TRBV6-5 and TRBJ2-6, with D uncertain. Trimming left V 2 bases short and J 2 bases short, with 7 bases between. CDR3 length equals 15 residues. Germline assignment: CDR1 MNHEY and CDR2 SVGAGI. In DNA form, the CDR3 reads TGTGCCAGCAGTTACGGTAAAACTGGGGCCAACGTCCTGACTTTC. Its translation: CASSYGKTGANVLTF.

This clonotype has a count of ten or more. The chain carries TRBV2 and TRBJ2-7; 12 nucleotides align to TRBD2. CDR1 and CDR2 from the germline V gene are SNHLY and FYNNEI. The CDR3 length is 16 residues. V was clipped by 5 bases and J by 4 bases; unmatched bases: 9. CDR3 sequence reads: CASSRVQTSGGYEQYF. CDR3 nucleotides: TGTGCCAGCAGTCGAGTCCAGACTAGCGGGGGTTACGAGCAGTACTTC.

The chain couples TRBV5-1 to TRBJ1-5; no reliable D call. CDR3 size: 15 residues. Germline V gives CDR1 SGHRS, CDR2 YFSETQ. V lost 2 bases to trimming and J lost 6 bases, with 15 bases between them. DNA for the CDR3: TGCGCCAGCAGCTTAGGACCCCAAGGCGGTCAGCCCCAGCATTTT. Its protein product is CASSLGPQGGQPQHF.

This clonotype was counted at least ten times. The V call is TRBV5-1, the J call TRBJ2-3; 9 positions match TRBD1. The CDR3 consists of 14 residues. Losses at the gene ends were 4 bases for V and 6 bases for J; bases not matched to a gene: 6. Per germline, CDR1 SGHRS and CDR2 YFSETQ. CDR3 bases: TGCGCCAGCAGCGTGGGACAGGGACAGGATACGCAGTATTTT. Translation gives CASSVGQGQDTQYF.

This clonotype was counted only a few times. This chain links TRBV7-9 with TRBJ2-7; D gene unclear. Trimming pared 5 bases from V and 8 bases from J, leaving 16 bases between. Germline-derived CDR1 and CDR2 are SEHNR and FQNEAQ (reference sequence). The length of the CDR3 is 13 residues. The DNA for the CDR3 is TGTGCCAGCAGCCGGACGGACCTACCGAAGCAGTACTTC. It specifies CASSRTDLPKQYF.

This clonotype showed up many times. This chain connects TRBV11-2 to TRBJ2-1, with D possibly TRBD2 on 6 matching bases. CDR3 length equals 15 residues. Germline assignment: CDR1 SGHAT and CDR2 FQNNGV. The V and J ends lost 8 bases and 3 bases respectively, with 17 bases between them. CDR3 nucleotides: TGTGCCAGCGCCAAAGGCGGGATGATCTACAATGAGCAGTTCTTC. Residues: CASAKGGMIYNEQFF.

This chain joins TRBV11-3 and TRBJ2-1; D unclear. V was clipped by 0 bases and J by 4 bases, with 10 bases between them. The CDR3 covers 15 residues. Germline CDR1 and CDR2: SGHNT and YENEEA. The CDR3 here is CASSLEGSEYNEQFF. The CDR3 nucleotides read TGTGCCAGCAGCTTAGAGGGCAGTGAGTACAATGAGCAGTTCTTC.

At least ten counts were recorded for this clonotype. The chain is built from TRBV5-1 and TRBJ1-6; perhaps TRBD1 as D (6 bases). V lost 7 bases to trimming and J lost 7 bases, with 15 bases between them. Germline V CDR1 and CDR2: SGHRS, YFSETQ. The CDR3 sequence is 14 residues long. CDR3 nucleotide sequence: TGCGCCAGCCGTCCGGGACACAGCAATTCACCCCTCCACTTT. This sequence encodes CASRPGHSNSPLHF. Looking up the rest from reference TRBV5-1 and TRBJ1-6 gives the full variable domain: KAGVTQTPRYLIKTRGQQVTLSCSPISGHRSVSWYQQTPGQGLQFLFEYFSETQRNKGNFPGRFSGRQFSNSRSEMNVSTLELGDSALYLCASRPGHSNSPLHFGNGTRLTVT.

The chain joins TRBV7-3 to TRBJ2-7; TRBD2 matches at 7 bases. Germline V CDR1 and CDR2: SGHTA, FQGTGA. V lost 11 bases and J lost 1; bases outside the gene matches: 5. The CDR3 is 12 residues long. CDR3 DNA: TGTGCCGGGGAGGGCCTGTCCTACGAGCAGTACTTC. It is translated as CAGEGLSYEQYF.

In this sample, this clonotype turned up many times. This chain links TRBV20-1 with TRBJ2-3; D remains ambiguous. Germline lookup yields CDR1 DFQATT and CDR2 SNEGSKA (reference sequence). This CDR3 has 13 amino acids. Trimming left V 0 bases short and J 5 bases short, with 9 bases between. The CDR3 coding sequence is TGCAGTGCTAGAGAACCTCGAGTAGATACGCAGTATTTT. It encodes CSAREPRVDTQYF.

This clonotype was observed many times. The rearrangement uses TRBV7-3 and TRBJ2-1, with D perhaps matching TRBD2 (6 bases). Germline assignment: CDR1 SGHTA and CDR2 FQGTGA. The CDR3 contains 16 residues. Trimming cost V 6 bases and J 5 bases, with 20 bases left between them. The CDR3 loop reads CASSYRGAGGDNEQFF. In nucleotides, the CDR3 is TGTGCCAGCAGTTATCGAGGGGCAGGCGGGGACAATGAGCAGTTCTTC.

This clonotype was observed a handful of times. The genes are TRBV29-1 and TRBJ2-7, with a tentative D call TRBD1 (8 bases). V was shortened by 4 bases and J by 5 bases, with 21 bases between the two germline ends. From germline, CDR1 is SQVTM and CDR2 ANQGSEA. The CDR3 sequence is 15 residues long. The CDR3 DNA reads as TGCAGCGTTGGGGGAGCGGGACAGGTTAGGAACGAGCAGTACTTC. Its translation is CSVGGAGQVRNEQYF.

With regard to this clonotype: Given a much more abundant clone one base away, this may be a read error. The chain uses TRBV12-3 or TRBV12-4 and TRBJ1-5; 8 bases are shared with TRBD1. The CDR3 contains 18 residues. The CDR3 loop reads CASSLHSGGKMSNRPQHF. The CDR3, as DNA: TGTGCCAGCAGTTTACATTCAGGGGGCAAGATGAGCAATCGGCCCCAGCATTTT.

V usage is TRBV29-1 and J usage is TRBJ2-2, with D perhaps TRBD2 (6 bases). CDR1 and CDR2 (germline): SQVTM, ANQGSEA. The CDR3 extends over 14 amino acids. V lost 6 bases and J 1 base, leaving 12 bases between the germline ends. CDR3 region: CSVDSGLNTGELFF. CDR3 coding DNA: TGCAGCGTAGATAGCGGACTGAACACCGGGGAGCTGTTTTTT.

This clonotype has a count of ten or more. The genes are TRBV29-1 and TRBJ2-7; 8 positions agree with TRBD1. The CDR3 is made up of 14 amino acids. V shed 4 bases, J shed 4 bases, and the junction held 9 bases outside the gene matches. Germline loops: CDR1 SQVTM, CDR2 ANQGSEA. CDR3 sequence: CSVALTDRAYEQYF. The CDR3, as DNA: TGCAGCGTTGCTCTTACGGACAGGGCATACGAGCAGTACTTC.

This clonotype turned up a few times. The genes are TRBV20-1 and TRBJ2-7, with 11 bases lining up with TRBD2. V lost 1 base and J lost 2; bases outside the gene matches: 4. Germline V CDR1 and CDR2: DFQATT, SNEGSKA (reference sequence). The CDR3 runs to 15 residues. CDR3: CSARVGTSGPYEQYF. CDR3 bases: TGCAGTGCTAGAGTGGGGACTAGCGGCCCCTACGAGCAGTACTTC.

Ten or more counts support this clonotype. The chain recombines TRBV30 with TRBJ1-5, with 7 bases matching TRBD1. V lost 4 bases, J lost 6 bases, and 6 bases stayed unmatched. The V gene's germline CDR1 is GTSNPN and CDR2 SVGIG (reference sequence). CDR3 size: 13 residues. For the CDR3, the DNA is TGTGCCTGGACCCCAGGGGGAGGTCAGCCCCAGCATTTT. Protein sequence: CAWTPGGGQPQHF.

The chain is built from TRBV5-6 and TRBJ2-6; D gene unclear. Trimming removed 1 base at V and 0 bases at J, with 26 bases between. The CDR3 is made up of 22 amino acids. The germline V gene encodes CDR1 SGHDT and CDR2 YYEEEE. The CDR3 DNA reads as TGTGCCAGCAGCTTGTTGTATTTCGGCAGAACGGCGTCGGTCTCTGGGGCCAACGTCCTGACTTTC. Translated: CASSLLYFGRTASVSGANVLTF.